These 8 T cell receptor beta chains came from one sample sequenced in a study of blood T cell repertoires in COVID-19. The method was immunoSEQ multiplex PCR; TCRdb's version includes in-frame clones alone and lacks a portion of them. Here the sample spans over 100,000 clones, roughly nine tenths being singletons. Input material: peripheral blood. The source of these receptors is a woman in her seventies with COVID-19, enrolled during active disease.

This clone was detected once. The CDR3 reads CSVEAPGTQNTEAFF. The CDR3 bases are TGCAGCGTTGAAGCCCCAGGGACACAGAACACTGAAGCTTTCTTT. The genes are TRBV29-1 and TRBJ1-1; a possible D gene is TRBD1 (6 bases). The CDR3 covers 15 residues. V lost 1 base, J lost 1 base, and 13 bases lay in between. Germline V gives CDR1 SQVTM, CDR2 ANQGSEA.

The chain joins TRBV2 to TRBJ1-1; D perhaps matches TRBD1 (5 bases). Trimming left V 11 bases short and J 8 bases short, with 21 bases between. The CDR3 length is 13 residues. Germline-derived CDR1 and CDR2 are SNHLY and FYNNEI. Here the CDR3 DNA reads TGTGCCGGCTCGGGGGGTACGATGGCAGAAGCTTTCTTT. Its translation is CAGSGGTMAEAFF.

CDR3 loop: CASSPVVGSGAAYEQYF. The CDR3 nucleotides are TGTGCCAGCAGCCCGGTAGTGGGGTCAGGGGCCGCCTACGAGCAGTACTTC. The rearrangement links TRBV11-2 to TRBJ2-7, with TRBD1 as a possible D gene (6 bases). Trimming stripped 5 bases from V and 2 bases from J, with 22 bases between. The CDR3 length is 17 residues. CDR1 and CDR2 from the germline V gene are SGHAT and FQNNGV.

The CDR3 nucleotides are TGTGCCAGCTCACCTGGGACAGTTTATGGCTACACCTTC. This encodes CASSPGTVYGYTF. The rearrangement uses TRBV18 and TRBJ1-2; 7 bases are shared with TRBD1. This CDR3 is 13 amino acids long. Germline V gene data show CDR1 as KGHSH and CDR2 as LQKENI. Losses at the gene ends were 3 bases for V and 5 bases for J; bases not matched to a gene: 3.

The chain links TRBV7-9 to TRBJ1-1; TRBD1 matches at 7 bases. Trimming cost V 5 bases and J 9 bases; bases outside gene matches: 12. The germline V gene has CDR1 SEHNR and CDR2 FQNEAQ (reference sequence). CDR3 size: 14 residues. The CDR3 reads CASSPTGWGNKAFF. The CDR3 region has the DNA TGTGCCAGCAGCCCGACAGGGTGGGGGAATAAAGCTTTCTTT. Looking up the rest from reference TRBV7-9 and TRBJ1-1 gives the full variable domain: DTGVSQNPRHKITKRGQNVTFRCDPISEHNRLYWYRQTLGQGPEFLTYFQNEAQLEKSRLLSDRFSAERPKGSFSTLEIQRTEQGDSAMYLCASSPTGWGNKAFFGQGTRLTVV.

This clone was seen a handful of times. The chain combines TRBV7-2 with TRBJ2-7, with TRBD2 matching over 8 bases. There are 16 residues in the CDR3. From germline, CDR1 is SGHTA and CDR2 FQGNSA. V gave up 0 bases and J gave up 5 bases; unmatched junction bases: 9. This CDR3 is CASSLAFGGVSHEQYF. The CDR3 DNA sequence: TGTGCCAGCAGCTTAGCGTTCGGGGGGGTTTCTCACGAGCAGTACTTC.

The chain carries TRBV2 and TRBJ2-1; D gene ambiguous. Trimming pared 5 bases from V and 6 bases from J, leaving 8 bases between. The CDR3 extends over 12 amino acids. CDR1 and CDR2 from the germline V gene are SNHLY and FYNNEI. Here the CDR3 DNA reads TGTGCCAGCAGTACCGACTTCAATGAGCAGTTCTTC. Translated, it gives CASSTDFNEQFF.

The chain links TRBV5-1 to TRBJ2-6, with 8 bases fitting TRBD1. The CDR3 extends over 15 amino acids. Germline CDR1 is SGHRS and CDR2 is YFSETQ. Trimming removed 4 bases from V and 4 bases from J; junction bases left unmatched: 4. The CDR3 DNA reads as TGCGCCAGCAGCGTCCAGGGGGCCGGGGCCAACGTCCTGACTTTC. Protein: CASSVQGAGANVLTF.